This TCR beta chain was profiled in a study of CD8+CD57+ T cells in acquired aplastic anemia. Study context: CD4+ and CD8+ cells, once sorted, gave DNA averaging 3.2 ug.

Germline V gene lookup returns CDR1 MNHEY and CDR2 SMNVEV (reference sequence). Trimming shortened V by 5 bases and J by 3 bases, and 21 bases separated the two germline ends. The CDR3 loop spans 17 amino acids. This clonotype has ten or more counts. It was genomic DNA that served as the template for profiling TCR beta VDJ and CDR3. Via MiXCR, TCRdb re-called the reads, giving one row per CDR3 protein. The sample shows 55,000 to 80,000 distinct CDR3 sequences, 54% of them seen only once. This TCR derives from a human donor in good health, serving as a control. The rearrangement joins TRBV27 to TRBJ2-3; maybe TRBD1 (6 bases). The sample was sorted CD4+, CD8+, or CD8+CD57+ T cells (not recorded which) from PBMCs. CDR3: CASSPPLGQGWTDTQYF. The CDR3 DNA follows: TGTGCCAGCAGTCCCCCCTTGGGGCAGGGGTGGACAGATACGCAGTATTTT.